This entry lists 13 T cell receptor beta chains sequenced from one sample in a study of Graves' ophthalmopathy and Graves' hyperthyroidism. From RNA, the CDR3 regions of TCR beta chains were amplified and sequenced. In the first round, RT-PCR was carried out with HTBI primers, and a multiplex PCR formed the second round. Using its own MiXCR run on the multiplex PCR reads, TCRdb lists one record per CDR3 protein. Of 650,000 to 900,000 distinct CDR3 sequences listed, roughly 40% were seen once; the top ten hold approximately 46%. The sample was peripheral blood. These receptors came from an adult man with Graves' ophthalmopathy.

V is TRBV20-1 and J is TRBJ2-5; 9 bases align to TRBD2. After removal of 1 base from V and 5 bases from J, the junction contained 11 bases not matched to a gene. Germline CDR1 and CDR2: DFQATT and SNEGSKA (reference sequence). The CDR3 runs 16 residues. The CDR3: CSARGVGRGGPETQYF. The CDR3 DNA follows: TGCAGTGCTAGAGGTGTTGGGCGGGGGGGCCCTGAGACCCAGTACTTC.

For this clonotype: This may be a read error, as it is one base from a much larger clone. This chain links TRBV10-3 with TRBJ2-2; 8 nucleotides line up with TRBD1. Germline values: CDR1 ENHRY, CDR2 SYGVKD. This CDR3 has 17 amino acids. This chain's CDR3 is CAISAQGAGQRTGEPFF. CDR3 nucleotides: TGTGCCATCAGCGCGCAGGGGGCGGGACAACGCACCGGGGAGCCGTTTTTT.

This clonotype was counted a few times. The chain employs TRBV30 and TRBJ1-1; no clear D. Germline CDR1 GTSNPN, CDR2 SVGIG (reference sequence). The CDR3 extends over 14 amino acids. The ends were cut back, 0 bases at V and 5 bases at J, with 13 bases in the middle. The CDR3 region has the DNA TGTGCCTGGAGTGTACGAAGGAGGGCAACTGAAGCTTTCTTT. It encodes CAWSVRRRATEAFF.

Details on this clonotype: A much larger clone sits a single nucleotide away, making a read error possible. This chain uses TRBV11-1 with TRBJ2-7; D possibly corresponds to TRBD1 (6 bases). The germline V and J ends were trimmed by 5 bases and 5 bases, with 16 bases remaining between them. This CDR3 region has 14 residues. CDR1 is SGHAT, CDR2 FQDESV, per germline (reference sequence). The DNA for the CDR3 is TGTGCCAGCAGCACAGGTGGACAGATCCACGAGCAGTACTTC. It is translated as CASSTGGQIHEQYF.

The table lists this clonotype with a few counts. This chain connects TRBV10-1 to TRBJ1-6; a possible D gene is TRBD1 (6 bases). This CDR3 is 14 amino acids long. V was cut by 8 bases and J by 6 bases, with 14 bases left in between. The germline CDR1 and CDR2 sequences are WNHNN and SYGVQD (reference sequence). The DNA of the CDR3 is TGCGCCAGCTCTGAAACAGGGATTAATTCACCCCTCCACTTT. Protein sequence: CASSETGINSPLHF.

This clonotype was detected only a few times. The chain is built from TRBV2 and TRBJ2-7, with TRBD2 as a possible D gene (6 bases). V was cut by 5 bases and J by 3 bases, with 20 bases left in between. This CDR3 is 16 amino acids long. Germline assignment: CDR1 SNHLY and CDR2 FYNNEI. The CDR3 is CASSYRYPGEIYEQYF. CDR3 nucleotide sequence: TGTGCCAGCAGTTATAGGTACCCGGGAGAGATCTACGAGCAGTACTTC.

A few counts support this clonotype. The rearrangement uses TRBV20-1 and TRBJ1-5; weak D call: TRBD1 (5 bases). Germline CDR1 and CDR2: DFQATT and SNEGSKA (reference sequence). The V end was cut by 3 bases, the J end by 8 bases, with 11 bases between. The CDR3 is 12 amino acids. The CDR3 here is CSASYRWEPQHF. The CDR3 DNA reads as TGCAGTGCTAGCTACAGGTGGGAGCCCCAGCATTTT.

The genes are TRBV19 and TRBJ2-7; 7 bases match TRBD2. Germline values: CDR1 LNHDA, CDR2 SQIVND (reference sequence). The CDR3 is made up of 15 amino acids. V dropped 1 base and J dropped 2; count of bases not matched to a gene: 5. This chain's CDR3 is CASSIGAGVPYEQYF. In DNA form, the CDR3 reads TGTGCCAGTAGTATAGGTGCGGGAGTCCCCTACGAGCAGTACTTC.

This rearrangement joins TRBV5-6 to TRBJ2-7; 10 nucleotides align to TRBD1. Germline CDR1 SGHDT, CDR2 YYEEEE. The V gene end was trimmed by 2 bases and the J gene end by 2 bases; junction bases not matched to a gene: 4. CDR3 length: 15 residues. CDR3 sequence (DNA): TGTGCCAGCAGCTTCGGACAGGGGGTCCCCTACGAGCAGTACTTC. This encodes CASSFGQGVPYEQYF.

The chain employs TRBV7-2 and TRBJ1-1, with D possibly TRBD1 on 6 matching bases. Trimming pared 2 bases from V and 7 bases from J, leaving 11 bases between. In germline, CDR1 is SGHTA, CDR2 FQGNSA. The CDR3 length is 13 residues. The CDR3 reads CASSLYQGSEAFF. The DNA for the CDR3 is TGTGCCAGCAGCTTATACCAGGGGAGTGAAGCTTTCTTT.

The chain couples TRBV19 to TRBJ1-1, with D possibly being TRBD1 (5 bases). Deletions cut 3 bases from V and 4 bases from J, with 12 bases between. CDR1 and CDR2 from the germline V gene are LNHDA and SQIVND (reference sequence). This CDR3 has 14 amino acids. This chain's CDR3 is CASSIYRSSTEAFF. In DNA, the CDR3 is TGTGCCAGTAGTATTTACAGGAGTAGCACTGAAGCTTTCTTT.

This clonotype came up a few times. The CDR3 protein is CASSLRMGNQPQHF. In DNA, the CDR3 is TGTGCCAGCAGTTTAAGGATGGGCAATCAGCCCCAGCATTTT. V gene TRBV25-1 combines with J gene TRBJ1-5; D uncertain. From germline, CDR1 is MGHDK and CDR2 SYGVNS. This CDR3 has 14 residues. Trimming left V 5 bases short and J 2 bases short, with 10 bases between.

V usage is TRBV7-9 and J usage is TRBJ2-5, with a weak D call TRBD2 (7 bases). V shed 5 bases and J shed 6 bases, with 22 bases lying between them. Germline values: CDR1 SEHNR, CDR2 FQNEAQ (reference sequence). The CDR3 is 16 amino acids. CDR3: CASSQDRGGARKTQYF. In DNA, the CDR3 is TGTGCCAGCAGCCAGGATAGGGGGGGGGCTAGGAAGACCCAGTACTTC.